Listed below are T cell receptor beta chains from one sample, sequenced in a study of T cells in Graves' hyperthyroidism and ophthalmopathy. TCRdb used MiXCR to reprocess the multiplex PCR reads, holding one entry per CDR3 protein. The sample carries around 500,000 distinct CDR3 sequences, roughly 15% recorded once. Sequencing was performed on blood. The receptors derive from a woman aged 40 to 50 with Graves' hyperthyroidism. Each CDR3 is given with its conserved first and last residue. D genes are given only for firm matches. The size of a clone is reported for some rows only, either as once, few or many, or as a class for expanded clones.

V,length,J,D,size,CDR3,DNA
TRBV5-4,15,TRBJ2-3,TRBD1,few,CASSADRARTDTQYF,TGTGCCAGCAGCGCGGACAGGGCCCGCACAGATACGCAGTATTTT
TRBV7-9,13,TRBJ1-1,.,few,CASRRQENTEAFF,TGTGCCAGCAGACGACAGGAGAACACTGAAGCTTTCTTT
TRBV27,17,TRBJ2-2,TRBD2,few,CASSYVSGGPNTGELFF,TGTGCCAGCAGTTATGTTTCGGGAGGGCCAAACACCGGGGAGCTGTTTTTT
TRBV10-3,13,TRBJ1-5,TRBD1,.,CATGDSSNQPQHF,TGTGCCACCGGGGACAGTAGCAATCAGCCCCAGCATTTT
TRBV30,12,TRBJ1-5,.,many,CAWSVPVGAQHF,TGTGCCTGGAGTGTACCGGTAGGGGCCCAGCATTTT
TRBV27,16,TRBJ2-1,TRBD2,many,CASSPTPGLLLNEQFF,TGTGCCAGCAGTCCAACCCCGGGACTACTTCTTAATGAGCAGTTCTTC
TRBV29-1,16,TRBJ1-2,TRBD1,few,CSVGGGTGQRDYGYTF,TGCAGCGTTGGAGGGGGGACAGGGCAGAGGGACTATGGCTACACCTTC
TRBV25-1,15,TRBJ2-2,TRBD1,few,CASGRTGMDTGELFF,TGTGCCAGCGGTCGGACAGGGATGGACACCGGGGAGCTGTTTTTT
TRBV7-3,13,TRBJ2-1,.,many,CASSPNWGDEQFF,TGTGCCAGCAGCCCCAACTGGGGGGATGAGCAGTTCTTC
TRBV5-1,17,TRBJ2-7,TRBD2,.,CASSLEDGREWPYEQYF,TGCGCCAGCAGCTTGGAAGATGGGCGGGAGTGGCCCTACGAGCAGTACTTC
TRBV6-1,14,TRBJ2-2,.,.,CASSEVVQAGELFF,TGTGCCAGCAGTGAAGTGGTACAGGCCGGGGAGCTGTTTTTT
TRBV6-2/TRBV6-3,15,TRBJ2-5,TRBD2,.,CASRELAGGGETQYF,TGTGCCAGCAGGGAACTAGCGGGAGGCGGAGAGACCCAGTACTTC
TRBV7-2,17,TRBJ2-7,TRBD1,.,CASSLGLIGQGVREQYF,TGTGCCAGCAGCTTAGGGTTGATCGGACAGGGGGTGAGAGAGCAGTACTTC
TRBV5-1,16,TRBJ1-1,TRBD1,few,CASSFGTAPVNTEAFF,TGCGCCAGCAGCTTCGGGACAGCCCCTGTGAACACTGAAGCTTTCTTT
TRBV28,18,TRBJ2-7,TRBD2,many,CASSGGLAGERIGYEQYF,TGTGCCAGCAGTGGAGGACTAGCGGGAGAGAGGATCGGCTACGAGCAGTACTTC
TRBV28,13,TRBJ2-7,.,many,CASSPRIAYEQYF,TGTGCCAGCAGCCCCCGTATAGCCTACGAGCAGTACTTC
TRBV7-9,15,TRBJ2-7,TRBD1,many,CASSYAGTGTYEQYF,TGTGCCAGCAGCTATGCCGGGACAGGGACCTACGAGCAGTACTTC
TRBV30,15,TRBJ1-5,.,many,CAWSITGPWGQPQHF,TGTGCCTGGAGCATTACGGGGCCTTGGGGTCAGCCCCAGCATTTT
TRBV12-3/TRBV12-4,11,TRBJ1-2,.,many,CASSRKYAYTF,TGTGCCAGCAGTAGGAAGTATGCCTACACCTTC
TRBV18,15,TRBJ2-4,.,.,CASSPRDRAKNIQYF,TGTGCCAGCTCACCGCGGGACAGAGCCAAAAACATTCAGTACTTC
TRBV7-2,15,TRBJ2-7,.,many,CASSLAVGSSYEQYF,TGTGCCAGCAGCTTAGCGGTAGGGTCAAGCTACGAGCAGTACTTC
TRBV12-5,16,TRBJ1-1,TRBD1,many,CASGFHTGALFTEAFF,TGTGCTAGTGGTTTTCATACAGGGGCCTTGTTCACTGAAGCTTTCTTT
TRBV5-1,11,TRBJ1-3,.,many,CASSTKNTIYF,TGCGCCAGCAGCACAAAAAACACCATATATTTT
TRBV7-8,11,TRBJ1-4,.,.,CASSLDRKLFF,TGTGCCAGCAGCTTAGACCGAAAACTGTTTTTT
TRBV2,16,TRBJ2-5,.,many,CASSTLAKVVEETQYF,TGTGCCAGCAGTACACTAGCTAAGGTTGTTGAAGAGACCCAGTACTTC
TRBV24-1,15,TRBJ1-4,TRBD1,.,CATSDSRGPGEKLFF,TGTGCCACCAGTGATTCCAGGGGGCCGGGTGAAAAACTGTTTTTT
TRBV7-8,15,TRBJ2-3,.,.,CASSPVLGAMDTQYF,TGTGCCAGCAGCCCTGTACTGGGGGCGATGGATACGCAGTATTTT
TRBV11-2,12,TRBJ1-2,.,many,CASSSYIYGYTF,TGTGCCAGCAGCAGCTACATCTATGGCTACACCTTC
TRBV30,14,TRBJ2-7,TRBD2,many,CAWSAQAGAYEQYF,TGTGCCTGGAGTGCACAAGCGGGGGCGTACGAGCAGTACTTC
TRBV4-1,20,TRBJ2-6,.,.,CASSKGRDEITVTGANVLTF,TGCGCCAGCAGCAAAGGACGGGACGAGATAACGGTAACAGGGGCCAACGTCCTGACTTTC
TRBV18,15,TRBJ2-7,TRBD2,few,CASSPLGSGTYEQYF,TGTGCCAGCTCACCACTGGGTAGCGGGACATACGAGCAGTACTTC
TRBV11-3,16,TRBJ2-7,.,few,CASSSPQAPLSYEQYF,TGTGCCAGCAGCTCACCCCAGGCGCCCCTATCCTACGAGCAGTACTTC
TRBV4-1,13,TRBJ2-7,.,many,CASSQPNSHEQYF,TGCGCCAGCAGCCAACCTAACTCGCACGAGCAGTACTTC
TRBV25-1,15,TRBJ2-5,TRBD2,.,CASSEFASGLGTQYF,TGTGCCAGCAGTGAATTCGCTAGCGGGTTGGGGACCCAGTACTTC
TRBV6-1,15,TRBJ2-7,.,many,CASTAAGQPSYEQYF,TGTGCCAGCACTGCTGCGGGACAGCCTTCCTACGAGCAGTACTTC
TRBV7-9,18,TRBJ2-1,.,many,CASSPPFLAGLTYNEQFF,TGTGCCAGCAGCCCCCCCTTCTTGGCGGGGCTAACCTACAATGAGCAGTTCTTC
TRBV13,13,TRBJ1-2,.,many,CASSPERNYGYTF,TGTGCCAGCAGTCCGGAGCGTAACTATGGCTACACCTTC
TRBV29-1,16,TRBJ2-3,TRBD1,once,CSVEGGWDRGPDTQYF,TGCAGCGTTGAGGGTGGGTGGGACAGGGGCCCAGATACGCAGTATTTT
TRBV9,15,TRBJ1-2,TRBD1,.,CASSARQGTNYGYTF,TGTGCCAGCAGCGCTAGACAGGGGACTAACTATGGCTACACCTTC
TRBV9,15,TRBJ2-7,.,many,CASSVDPSETYEQYF,TGTGCCAGCAGCGTTGACCCCAGTGAAACCTACGAGCAGTACTTC
TRBV3-1,13,TRBJ2-5,.,.,CASSQDTRETQYF,TGTGCCAGCAGCCAAGATACTAGGGAGACCCAGTACTTC
TRBV7-2,14,TRBJ1-5,.,many,CASSLAGSNQPQHF,TGTGCCAGCAGCTTAGCGGGATCCAACCAGCCCCAGCATTTT
TRBV24-1,16,TRBJ1-1,.,few,CATSDGRLGAKNEAFF,TGTGCCACCAGTGATGGACGACTTGGGGCTAAAAATGAAGCTTTCTTT